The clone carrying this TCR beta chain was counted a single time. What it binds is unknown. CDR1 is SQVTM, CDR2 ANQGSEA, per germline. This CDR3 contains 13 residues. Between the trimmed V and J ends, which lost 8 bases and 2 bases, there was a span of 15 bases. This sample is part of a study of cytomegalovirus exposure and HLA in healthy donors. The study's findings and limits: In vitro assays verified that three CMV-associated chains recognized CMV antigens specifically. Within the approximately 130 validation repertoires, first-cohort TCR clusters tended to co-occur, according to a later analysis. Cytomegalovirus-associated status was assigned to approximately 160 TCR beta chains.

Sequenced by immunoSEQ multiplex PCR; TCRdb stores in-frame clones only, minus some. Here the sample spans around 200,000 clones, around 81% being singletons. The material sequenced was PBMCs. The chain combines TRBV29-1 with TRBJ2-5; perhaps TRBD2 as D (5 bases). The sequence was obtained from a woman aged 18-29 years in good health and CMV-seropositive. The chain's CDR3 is CSMMGDGQETQYF. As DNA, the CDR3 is TGCAGCATGATGGGAGACGGTCAAGAGACCCAGTACTTC.